Listed here is a single T cell receptor (beta chain). The CDR3 extends over 15 amino acids. V shed 6 bases and J shed 6 bases, with 18 bases lying between them. The germline CDR1 and CDR2 sequences are MNHEY and SMNVEV (reference sequence). The data stem from a study of CD8 T cells in Susac syndrome. Random-hexamer reverse transcription was applied to about 0.5 to 1 ug RNA. immunoSEQ multiplex PCR amplified TCR beta CDR3 across 54 Vbeta, 13 Jbeta. TCRdb re-derived calls from the immunoSEQ multiplex PCR reads in MiXCR, one entry per CDR3 protein. The sample includes under 200,000 distinct CDR3 sequences, 95% of them seen just once.

Sequencing was performed on CD8+ T cells from PBMCs. This sequence was found in a human donor with Susac syndrome. The chain employs TRBV27 and TRBJ1-5, with D maybe TRBD1 (5 bases). The DNA of the CDR3 is TGTGCCAGCAGATCCGGGACGGGGCAATCTCAGCCCCAGCATTTT. It specifies CASRSGTGQSQPQHF.